Listed here are 16 T cell receptor beta chains from one sample, sequenced in a study of cytomegalovirus exposure and HLA in healthy donors (dated 2017 in TCRdb). The protocol used for the library was the immunoSEQ multiplex PCR assay. The source is immuneACCESS, and TCRdb retained only in-frame sequences with V and J called. Part of the clones is not carried over; for the studies checked, unresolved V genes explain less than half of this, and the remainder is unexplained. This sample comprises over 45,000 clones, approximately 93% of them detected only once. The top ten constitute 5.8% of the sample. Sequencing input: PBMCs. Source of these receptors: a woman aged 18-29 years in good health and CMV-seronegative.

The CDR3 DNA follows: TGTGCCAGCAGTTTGACAGGACTCTCCTACGAGCAGTACGTC. Protein sequence: CASSLTGLSYEQYV. The chain recombines TRBV6-6 with TRBJ2-7; D might be TRBD1 (6 bases). Trimming pared 4 bases from V and 0 bases from J, leaving 10 bases between. Germline loops: CDR1 MNHNY, CDR2 SVGAGI (reference sequence). CDR3 length equals 14 residues.

The chain uses TRBV21-1 and TRBJ2-3; the table's D call TRBD2 went unverified against the DNA. TRBV21-1 is a pseudogene. CDR3 length: 21 residues. The CDR3 DNA follows: TGTGCCAGCAGCAAAGACGTTGGGCTAGCGGGAGTGTTTTGGAGCACAGATACGCAGTATTTT. This gives the protein CASSKDVGLAGVFWSTDTQYF.

The chain is built from TRBV29-1 and TRBJ1-2; 8 bases are shared with TRBD1. J was trimmed by 8 bases and V by 7 bases; bases with no gene match: 9. The length of the CDR3 is 12 residues. Looked up from germline, CDR1 is SQVTM and CDR2 is ANQGSEA. The CDR3 nucleotides read TGCAGCGCCCTTGGACAGGGCAAAGGCTACACCTTC. Its translation: CSALGQGKGYTF.

This chain links TRBV7-2 with TRBJ1-2; 8 bases fit TRBD1. Germline CDR1 reads SGHTA; CDR2 reads FQGNSA. The CDR3 runs to 14 residues. J gave up 10 bases and V 4 bases, and 11 bases lay outside the gene matches. DNA of the CDR3: TGTGCCAGCAGCTCCCAGGGACAGGCTTCTATCTACACCTTC. This translates into CASSSQGQASIYTF.

V gene TRBV4-2 combines with J gene TRBJ1-1, with TRBD1 matching over 7 bases. This CDR3 has 15 amino acids. The ends lost 0 bases at V and 4 bases at J; junction bases unmatched: 5. Germline loops: CDR1 LGHNA, CDR2 YNFKEQ. CDR3 sequence (DNA): TGTGCCAGCAGCCAAGATGGGGGACAGATCACTGAAGCTTTCTTT. Its protein is CASSQDGGQITEAFF.

This clone has just a few counts. This sequence joins TRBV2 and TRBJ2-7; 8 bases are a match to TRBD2. CDR1 and CDR2 (germline): SNHLY, FYNNEI. This CDR3 is built from 13 residues. The DNA of the CDR3 is TGTGGGCGGGAGGCTCAAGGGGTCTACGAGCAGTACGTC. Translation: CGREAQGVYEQYV.

This sequence joins TRBV7-2 and TRBJ1-1; tentative D call: TRBD1 (5 bases). V dropped 5 bases and J dropped 10 bases, with 17 bases sitting between them. This CDR3 contains 13 residues. CDR1 SGHTA and CDR2 FQGNSA come from the germline V gene. CDR3 amino acids: CASSLGVAGGAFF. In DNA, the CDR3 is TGTGCCAGCAGCCTGGGGGTGGCCGGGGGAGCTTTCTTT.

Notes on this clone: A junction end diverges from the germline sequence, so it may reflect a read error. The chain links TRBV10-3 to TRBJ2-1, with D maybe TRBD1 (5 bases). Per the germline V gene, CDR1 is ENHRY and CDR2 is SYGVKD. CDR3 length: 13 amino acids. CDR3 sequence (DNA): TGTGCCACCAGTTGGGCCGAAGGGGATGAGCAGTTCTTC. It codes for CATSWAEGDEQFF.

The gene calls are TRBV4-1 and TRBJ1-1, with 8 nucleotides matching TRBD1. The CDR3 extends over 18 amino acids. Per the germline V gene, CDR1 is MGHRA and CDR2 is YSYEKL. Losses at the gene ends were 0 bases for V and 1 base for J; bases not matched to a gene: 10. DNA for the CDR3: TGCGCCAGCAGCCAAGATCTTAACAGGGGGGTGGGGAACACTGAAGCTTTCTTT. It codes for CASSQDLNRGVGNTEAFF.

This chain connects TRBV10-3 to TRBJ2-7; weak D call: TRBD1 (6 bases). There are 13 residues in the CDR3. Deletions cut 6 bases from V and 5 bases from J, with 14 bases between. The germline V gene has CDR1 ENHRY and CDR2 SYGVKD. The CDR3 sequence is CAIRDSLGDEQYF. CDR3 DNA sequence: TGTGCCATCAGGGACAGCCTCGGGGACGAGCAGTACTTC.

V is TRBV4-3 and J is TRBJ2-3, with D uncertain. Trimming removed 2 bases at V and 4 bases at J, with 13 bases between. The CDR3 has 15 residues. In germline, CDR1 is LGHNA, CDR2 YSLEER. The DNA for the CDR3 is TGCGCCAGCAGCCAAATGACGGAGCTTTCAGATACGCAGTATTTT. Translation gives CASSQMTELSDTQYF.

The chain employs TRBV6-1 and TRBJ2-5, with TRBD2 matching 9 bases. The CDR3 runs 15 residues. Looked up from germline, CDR1 is MNHNS and CDR2 is SASEGT. V gave up 10 bases and J gave up 5 bases; unmatched junction bases: 14. CDR3 residues: CATLRGASGVETQYF. The CDR3 DNA reads as TGTGCCACCTTAAGAGGGGCTAGCGGGGTCGAGACCCAGTACTTC.

The chain has TRBV19 and TRBJ2-1; TRBD2 matches at 8 bases. Per germline, CDR1 LNHDA and CDR2 SQIVND (reference sequence). The CDR3 covers 14 residues. V gave up 7 bases and J gave up 4 bases; unmatched junction bases: 6. The CDR3 nucleotides are TGTGCCAGTATGGACGGGGGGGCGTACAATGAGCAGTTCTTC. The encoded protein is CASMDGGAYNEQFF.

V is TRBV5-1 and J is TRBJ1-3; a possible D gene is TRBD1 (5 bases). Trimming stripped 0 bases from V and 0 bases from J, with 7 bases between. Germline CDR1 reads SGHRS; CDR2 reads YFSETQ. The CDR3 is made up of 15 amino acids. CDR3 sequence (DNA): TGCGCCAGCAGCTTGGGCGGGGGCTCTGGAAACACCATATATTTT. Protein sequence: CASSLGGGSGNTIYF.

The chain is built from TRBV11-2 and TRBJ2-7; D gene unclear. Germline V CDR1 and CDR2: SGHAT, FQNNGV. There are 12 residues in the CDR3. Trimming removed 0 bases at V and 3 bases at J, with 3 bases between. The CDR3 DNA is TGTGCCAGCAGCTTAGACCTCTACGAGCAGTACTTC. It is translated as CASSLDLYEQYF.

The chain uses TRBV19 and TRBJ2-1; 10 bases match TRBD2. This CDR3 region has 16 residues. CDR1 is LNHDA, CDR2 SQIVND, per germline (reference sequence). Trimming removed 3 bases from V and 2 bases from J; junction bases left unmatched: 4. CDR3 protein: CASSMVSGRTYNEQFF. The CDR3 coding sequence is TGTGCCAGTAGTATGGTTAGCGGGAGGACCTACAATGAGCAGTTCTTC.